The subject of this entry is one TCR beta chain. This sample is drawn from a study of blood T cell repertoires in COVID-19. Study details: The United States, Italy and Spain provided the acute and convalescent COVID-19 samples. PBMCs, B-cell-depleted T cells, or T cells were the source of the cDNA or gDNA that made up the material.

The CDR3 covers 14 residues. Germline CDR1 is MGHDK and CDR2 is SYGVNS. The ends were cut back, 6 bases at V and 3 bases at J, with 11 bases in the middle. Original analysis: Scientists estimated how many nucleated cells there were by amplifying reference gene primers. Data came from immunoSEQ multiplex PCR; TCRdb stores just in-frame clones and leaves some out. The V and J calls and clone size are taken from that table; D and trimming were inferred from the DNA. The repertoire has roughly 79,000 clones, roughly 90% of them found once; the top ten carry 4% to 5.5%. The clonotype originates from a man between 45 and 60 years old with active COVID-19. Sequenced: peripheral blood. V usage is TRBV25-1 and J usage is TRBJ1-4; possibly TRBD1 for D (6 bases). The CDR3 DNA is TGTGCCAGCAGCAACAGGGACGCTAATGAAAAACTGTTTTTT. Translating it yields CASSNRDANEKLFF.